These 13 T cell receptor beta chains were sequenced from one sample in a study of blood T cell repertoires in COVID-19 (TCRdb year 2020). Library construction relied on the immunoSEQ multiplex PCR assay. The table comes from immuneACCESS by way of TCRdb, which keeps in-frame sequences with V and J called. Part of the clones is missing from these tables; in studies checked, under half for an unresolved V gene and the rest for unknown reasons. Here the sample has fewer than 250,000 clones; about 85% occur a single time. The ten biggest clones cover about 0.93% of the sample. The source material was peripheral blood. The receptor source for this set is a man in his forties or fifties with acute or convalescent COVID-19.

This chain uses TRBV19 with TRBJ2-5, with D maybe TRBD1 (5 bases). The germline V gene encodes CDR1 LNHDA and CDR2 SQIVND (reference sequence). The CDR3 is 15 residues long. Between the trimmed V and J ends, which lost 2 bases and 4 bases, there was a span of 14 bases. CDR3 in DNA: TGTGCCAGTAGTATACGTCCAGGGTTCACAGAGACCCAGTACTTC. It specifies CASSIRPGFTETQYF.

CDR3 in amino acids: CASRETGKGTEAFF. CDR3 DNA: TGTGCCAGCAGGGAGACAGGCAAGGGCACTGAAGCTTTCTTT. The chain is built from TRBV2 and TRBJ1-1; weak D call: TRBD1 (6 bases). The length of the CDR3 is 14 residues. V lost 6 bases to trimming and J lost 4 bases, with 15 bases between them. From germline, CDR1 is SNHLY and CDR2 FYNNEI.

CDR3 bases: TGTGCCAGCAGCCTCGGGACTAGCGGGGAGACCGGGGAGCTGTTTTTT. Residues: CASSLGTSGETGELFF. The chain has TRBV7-9 and TRBJ2-2; 13 bases are a match to TRBD2. Germline V gene sequence: CDR1 SEHNR, CDR2 FQNEAQ (reference sequence). This CDR3 is 16 amino acids long. Trimming took 5 bases from V and 5 from J; bases not matched to a gene: 5.

The chain couples TRBV5-1 to TRBJ1-2; a weak D match, TRBD1 (6 bases). The CDR3 runs to 14 residues. The germline V and J ends were trimmed by 4 bases and 6 bases, with 16 bases remaining between them. Germline V gene sequence: CDR1 SGHRS, CDR2 YFSETQ. CDR3 bases: TGCGCCAGCAGCCCATCAACAGGGACCCATGGCTACACCTTC. Translated: CASSPSTGTHGYTF.

The rearrangement links TRBV18 to TRBJ1-1; 8 nucleotides align to TRBD1. Germline CDR1 reads KGHSH; CDR2 reads LQKENI. The J segment lost 5 bases and the V segment lost 5 bases, leaving 7 bases of the junction unmatched. The CDR3 extends over 14 amino acids. CDR3 protein: CASSDQGAGTEAFF. CDR3 nucleotide sequence: TGTGCCAGCTCAGATCAGGGGGCGGGAACTGAAGCTTTCTTT.

V and J are TRBV6-2 or TRBV6-3 and TRBJ1-1, with D maybe TRBD1 (5 bases). Germline V CDR1 and CDR2: MNHEY, SVGEGT. V lost 7 bases and J 0 bases, leaving 15 bases between the germline ends. The CDR3 sequence is 15 residues long. The CDR3 is CASTPVGGMNTEAFF. The CDR3 DNA follows: TGTGCCAGCACCCCAGTGGGGGGTATGAACACTGAAGCTTTCTTT.

The V call is TRBV19, the J call TRBJ1-1; D gene unclear. Germline CDR1 and CDR2: LNHDA and SQIVND (reference sequence). V was cut by 3 bases and J by 1 base, with 9 bases left in between. The CDR3 sequence is 14 residues long. The CDR3: CASSMNTPNTEAFF. CDR3 DNA sequence: TGTGCCAGTAGTATGAACACGCCGAACACTGAAGCTTTCTTT.

The CDR3 reads CASTVGQGDEQYF. Written as DNA, the CDR3 is TGTGCCAGCACCGTAGGACAGGGGGACGAGCAGTACTTC. The V call is TRBV11-2, the J call TRBJ2-7, with 10 bases lining up with TRBD1. The CDR3 loop spans 13 amino acids. Germline CDR1 SGHAT, CDR2 FQNNGV. Unmatched junction bases numbered 5, after V lost 7 bases and J lost 5 bases.

This chain connects TRBV7-3 to TRBJ2-1; 8 bases line up with TRBD2. This CDR3 contains 15 residues. The V segment lost 1 base and the J segment 5 bases; nucleotides outside the gene matches: 4. Germline loops: CDR1 SGHTA, CDR2 FQGTGA. CDR3 DNA: TGTGCCAGCAGCTTAATCCTAGCGGGTAACAATGAGCAGTTCTTC. This gives the protein CASSLILAGNNEQFF.

V and J are TRBV4-1 and TRBJ1-2; 7 nucleotides line up with TRBD1. Looked up from germline, CDR1 is MGHRA and CDR2 is YSYEKL. The CDR3 has 14 residues. The J segment lost 5 bases and the V segment lost 1 base, leaving 4 bases of the junction unmatched. CDR3 region: CASSQGPGGYGYTF. The CDR3 DNA reads TGCGCCAGCAGCCAAGGACCAGGGGGGTATGGCTACACCTTC.

This clone was seen a handful of times. The V and J genes are TRBV13 and TRBJ2-5; the D gene is possibly TRBD2 (5 bases). There are 15 residues in the CDR3. V was shortened by 4 bases and J by 5 bases, with 17 bases between the two germline ends. CDR1 is PRHDT and CDR2 is FYEKMQ in the germline V gene (reference sequence). The CDR3 DNA sequence: TGTGCCAGCAGCTCATACGGAGATACTAGGGAGACCCAGTACTTC. Encoded protein: CASSSYGDTRETQYF. The whole variable domain, remainder taken from reference TRBV13 and TRBJ2-5, is AAGVIQSPRHLIKEKRETATLKCYPIPRHDTVYWYQQGPGQDPQFLISFYEKMQSDKGSIPDRFSAQQFSDYHSELNMSSLELGDSALYFCASSSYGDTRETQYFGPGTRLLVL.

The rearrangement links TRBV5-1 to TRBJ2-5, with D hard to call. The CDR3 extends over 14 amino acids. The germline V gene has CDR1 SGHRS and CDR2 YFSETQ. V gave up 4 bases and J gave up 5 bases, with 15 bases separating them. The chain's CDR3 is CASSPSKPRETQYF. The CDR3 bases are TGCGCCAGCAGCCCCAGTAAACCGAGGGAGACCCAGTACTTC.

The chain is built from TRBV13 and TRBJ2-7; no definite D call. Trimming cost V 3 bases and J 0 bases, with 6 bases left between them. CDR3 size: 13 residues. Looked up from germline, CDR1 is PRHDT and CDR2 is FYEKMQ (reference sequence). The CDR3 sequence is CASSLRSSYEQYF. For the CDR3, the DNA is TGTGCCAGCAGCTTGCGGAGCTCCTACGAGCAGTACTTC.